Below, one TCR beta chain is given with its context. Its matching antigen is unknown. TCRdb passed the 5' RACE reads through MiXCR, listing each CDR3 protein once. Seen here are about 57,000 distinct CDR3 sequences, more than 9% observed once, and the top ten hold around a quarter. This sample stems from a study of T-cell memory formation after mild COVID-19. Study-wide background: TCR clusters were mostly donor specific.

Study-wide points: Among clones peaking at day 37 in the second wave, SARS-CoV-2 specificity remained unconfirmed.

This clonotype was sampled from a man between 18 and 35 years old who had mild COVID-19 (a few samples of this study predate the infection). Cell type and time point are not known. Sequencing was done on a sample of PBMCs or a T cell subset sorted from them (not recorded which).

The CDR3 spells CAIKESNQPQHF. CDR3 nucleotide sequence: TGTGCCATCAAGGAGAGCAATCAGCCCCAGCATTTT. J is TRBJ1-5 and V is TRBV10-3, with D unresolved. V shed 7 bases and J shed 1 base, with 5 bases lying between them. There are 12 residues in the CDR3. Germline-derived CDR1 and CDR2 are ENHRY and SYGVKD.